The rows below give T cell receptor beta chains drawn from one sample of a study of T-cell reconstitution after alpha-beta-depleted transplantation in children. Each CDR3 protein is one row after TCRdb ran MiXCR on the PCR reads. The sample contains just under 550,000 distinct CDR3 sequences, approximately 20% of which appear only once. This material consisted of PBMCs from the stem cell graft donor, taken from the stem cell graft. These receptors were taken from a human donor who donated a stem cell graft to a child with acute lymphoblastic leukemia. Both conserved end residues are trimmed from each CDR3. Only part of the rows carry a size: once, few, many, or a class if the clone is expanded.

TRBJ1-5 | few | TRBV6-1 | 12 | ASSQPGENQPQH
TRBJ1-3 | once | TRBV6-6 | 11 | ATHSVLGNTIY
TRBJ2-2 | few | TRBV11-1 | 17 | ASSLLGGLAGADTGELF
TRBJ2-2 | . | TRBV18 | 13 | ASLPPGRSTGELF
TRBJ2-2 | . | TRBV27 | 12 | ASEDRGFTGELF
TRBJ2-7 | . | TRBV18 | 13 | ASSSLGREGYEQY
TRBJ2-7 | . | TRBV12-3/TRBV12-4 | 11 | ASAGGPKYEQY
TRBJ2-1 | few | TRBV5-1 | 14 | ASSQTRQGPHNEQF
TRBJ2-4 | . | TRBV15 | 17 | ATSRDPLTGTLAKNIQY
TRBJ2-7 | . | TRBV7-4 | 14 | ASSLWERGCSYEQY
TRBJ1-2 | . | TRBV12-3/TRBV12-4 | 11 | ASSLDSPPGYT
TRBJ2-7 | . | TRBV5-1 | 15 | ASSLGTSGRPSYEQY
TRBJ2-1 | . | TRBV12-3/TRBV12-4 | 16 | ASSLFLYTKGGLNEQF
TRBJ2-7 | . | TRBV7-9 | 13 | ASSRGLADTYEQY
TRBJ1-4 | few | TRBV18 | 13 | ASSPPGQRNEKLF
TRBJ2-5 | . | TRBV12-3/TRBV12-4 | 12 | ASSPGTTRETQY
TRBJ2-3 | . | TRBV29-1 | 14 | SVELSGQGWADTQY
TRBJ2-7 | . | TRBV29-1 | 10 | SVAPGGYEQY
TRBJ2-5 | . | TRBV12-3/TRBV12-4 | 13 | ASSDPGQEKETQY
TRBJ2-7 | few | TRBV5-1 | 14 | ASSLISAPQTYEQY
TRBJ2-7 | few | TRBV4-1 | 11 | ASSQISEYEQY
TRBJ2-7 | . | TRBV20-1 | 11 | SAPGRNSYEQY
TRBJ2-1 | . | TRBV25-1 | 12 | ASSRTGRSNEQF
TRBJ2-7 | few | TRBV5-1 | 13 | ASSLVRLAVREQY
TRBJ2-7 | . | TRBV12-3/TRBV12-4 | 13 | ASSFDLGQRNEQY
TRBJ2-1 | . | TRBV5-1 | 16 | ASSFSGRGGLAGVEQF
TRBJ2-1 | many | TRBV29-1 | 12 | SVVIAGFFAEQF
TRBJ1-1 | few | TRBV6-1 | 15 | ASSDTGTVYLNTEAF
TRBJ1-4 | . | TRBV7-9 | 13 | ASSLRQGGGEKLF
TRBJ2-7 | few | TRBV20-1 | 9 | SEAGSYEQY
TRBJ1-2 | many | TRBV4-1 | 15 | ASSLLVYGGTGYGYT
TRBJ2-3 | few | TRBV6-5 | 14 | ASSSKLAGGTDTQY
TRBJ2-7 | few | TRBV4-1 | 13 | ASRNPTSGDYEQY
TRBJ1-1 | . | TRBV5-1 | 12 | ASSSGTVRTEAF
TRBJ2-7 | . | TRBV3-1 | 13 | ASSPLGTPTYEQY
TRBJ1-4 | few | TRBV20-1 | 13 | SARDKGRVNEKLF
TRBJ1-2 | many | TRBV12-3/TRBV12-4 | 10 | ASSLGVGGYT
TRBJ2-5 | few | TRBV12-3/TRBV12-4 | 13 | ASSHTRTGLETQY
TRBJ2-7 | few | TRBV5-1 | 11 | ASSQGQDYEQY
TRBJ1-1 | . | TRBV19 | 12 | ASGTTGGWTEAF
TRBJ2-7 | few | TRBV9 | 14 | ASSATPGRRPDEQY
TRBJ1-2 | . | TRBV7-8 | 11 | ASSVDPSGGYT
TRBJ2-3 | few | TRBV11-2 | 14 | ASSLARGFRTDTQY
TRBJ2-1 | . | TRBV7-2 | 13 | ASSQGLAGIYEQF
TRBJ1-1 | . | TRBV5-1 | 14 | ASSLPAGLMNTEAF
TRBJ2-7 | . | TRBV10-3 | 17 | AISELGGGGGRTVYEQY
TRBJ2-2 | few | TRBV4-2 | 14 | ASSQVGRVNTGELF
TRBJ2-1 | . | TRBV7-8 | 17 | ASSLERTGVLGGYNEQF
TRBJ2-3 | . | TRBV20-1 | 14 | SASGGLAGFTDTQY
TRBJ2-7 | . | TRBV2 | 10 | ASTLAAYEQY
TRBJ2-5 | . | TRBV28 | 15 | ASSSTLGTGEWETQY
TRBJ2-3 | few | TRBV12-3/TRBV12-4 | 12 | ASSLLHATDTQY
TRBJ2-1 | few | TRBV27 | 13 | ASSARDRGLNEQF